Each of the 28 T cell receptor beta chains below was sequenced from the same sample in a study of T cells in Graves' hyperthyroidism and ophthalmopathy. Amplified TCR beta CDR3 regions came from RNA transcripts. An initial round of RT-PCR targeting the TCR CDR3 relied on the HTBI primer set. TCRdb itself ran the multiplex PCR reads through MiXCR, one entry per CDR3 protein. The profile shows 250,000 to 300,000 distinct CDR3 sequences, roughly an eighth of them singletons. What was sequenced was blood. The receptors were sampled from a woman aged 40 to 50 with Graves' hyperthyroidism.

This clonotype was counted at least ten times. V is TRBV2 and J is TRBJ1-1; D call uncertain. With 4 bases removed from V and 5 bases from J, the gap between germline ends came to 5 bases. Germline V gene lookup returns CDR1 SNHLY and CDR2 FYNNEI. The CDR3 is 11 amino acids. CDR3 in DNA: TGTGCCAGCAGTGTGGGGACTGAAGCTTTCTTT. Amino acid sequence: CASSVGTEAFF. The full variable domain, completed using reference TRBV2 and TRBJ1-1, is EPEVTQTPSHQVTQMGQEVILRCVPISNHLYFYWYRQILGQKVEFLVSFYNNEISEKSEIFDDQFSVERPDGSNFTLKIRSTKLEDSAMYFCASSVGTEAFFGQGTRLTVV.

This clonotype was counted at least ten times. CDR3 nucleotide sequence: TGTGCCAGCAGTGAAATGGGTAAAGGTGAAGCTTTCTTT. Protein sequence: CASSEMGKGEAFF. The genes are TRBV2 and TRBJ1-1; D is uncertain. The CDR3 length is 13 residues. CDR1 is SNHLY, CDR2 FYNNEI, per germline. Trimming took 2 bases from V and 7 from J, leaving 11 bases between them. The full variable domain, its missing parts supplied by reference TRBV2 and TRBJ1-1, is EPEVTQTPSHQVTQMGQEVILRCVPISNHLYFYWYRQILGQKVEFLVSFYNNEISEKSEIFDDQFSVERPDGSNFTLKIRSTKLEDSAMYFCASSEMGKGEAFFGQGTRLTVV.

The table lists this clonotype with many counts. V gene TRBV12-3 or TRBV12-4 combines with J gene TRBJ2-1, with 7 bases identical to TRBD2. The V and J ends lost 5 bases and 0 bases, in that order; junction bases with no gene match: 13. The CDR3 totals 18 residues. The DNA of the CDR3 is TGTGCCAGCAGTCCATGGGGGGGTACAGAAGGCTCCTACAATGAGCAGTTCTTC. Translating gives CASSPWGGTEGSYNEQFF.

This clonotype was detected many times. The chain couples TRBV28 to TRBJ1-1; 8 bases fit TRBD1. Trimming took 6 bases from V and 4 from J; bases not matched to a gene: 7. Germline V gives CDR1 MDHEN, CDR2 SYDVKM. The CDR3 runs 14 residues. Here the CDR3 DNA reads TGTGCCAGCAGCTTCAGGGGGCAGAGCACTGAAGCTTTCTTT. Protein: CASSFRGQSTEAFF.

This clonotype was seen many times. This chain links TRBV7-8 with TRBJ1-5; perhaps TRBD1 as D (6 bases). Trimming stripped 1 base from V and 5 bases from J, with 15 bases between. The germline V gene has CDR1 SGHVS and CDR2 FQNEAQ. The CDR3 is 16 residues long. CDR3 sequence (DNA): TGTGCCAGCAGCTTAGAGGTCGGACAGTCACATCAGCCCCAGCATTTT. Encoded protein: CASSLEVGQSHQPQHF. Based on the CDR3 plus reference TRBV7-8 and TRBJ1-5, the full variable domain is GAGVSQSPRYKVAKRGQDVALRCDPISGHVSLFWYQQALGQGPEFLTYFQNEAQLDKSGLPSDRFFAERPEGSVSTLKIQRTQQEDSAVYLCASSLEVGQSHQPQHFGDGTRLSIL.

In its sample, this clonotype was seen many times. The chain couples TRBV28 to TRBJ1-6, with 7 bases fitting TRBD1. The CDR3 totals 16 residues. V shed 6 bases, J shed 8 bases, and the junction held 13 bases outside the gene matches. Germline V gene lookup returns CDR1 MDHEN and CDR2 SYDVKM. DNA for the CDR3: TGTGCCAGCAGACCCCCAGGGGGAATTGAGTATTCACCCCTCCACTTT. Its protein product is CASRPPGGIEYSPLHF.

Turning to this clonotype: As the CDR3 is not closed by the conserved phenylalanine or tryptophan, this likely results from a read error. This chain joins TRBV28 and TRBJ2-7; D gene unclear. Trimming removed 1 base from V and 0 bases from J, with 7 bases in between. Germline V gene data show CDR1 as MDHEN and CDR2 as SYDVKM. The CDR3 is made up of 14 amino acids. This CDR3 is CASSLFPSSYEQYS. CDR3 DNA: TGTGCCAGCAGTTTATTTCCGAGCTCCTACGAGCAGTACTCC.

The chain uses TRBV11-2 and TRBJ2-5; D might be TRBD2 (6 bases). The germline V and J ends were trimmed by 1 base and 4 bases, with 10 bases remaining between them. CDR1 and CDR2 from the germline V gene are SGHAT and FQNNGV. The CDR3 loop spans 14 amino acids. CDR3 DNA sequence: TGTGCCAGCAGCTTAGTGGGTAGCGGAGAGACCCAGTACTTC. Protein: CASSLVGSGETQYF.

Points on this clonotype: A much larger clonotype is one base distant, so this may be a read error. V is TRBV12-3 or TRBV12-4 and J is TRBJ2-5; D might be TRBD2 (5 bases). The CDR3 loop spans 14 amino acids. V lost 5 bases, J lost 7 bases, and 17 bases lay in between. In DNA form, the CDR3 reads TGTGCCAGCAGTCGCCGGAGCGGAGAAGGGACCCAGTACTTC. Protein sequence: CASSRRSGEGTQYF.

This chain links TRBV5-6 with TRBJ2-2, with a possible D match to TRBD2 (5 bases). With 1 base removed from V and 8 bases from J, the gap between germline ends came to 15 bases. Germline V gene data show CDR1 as SGHDT and CDR2 as YYEEEE. The CDR3 is 15 amino acids. Here the CDR3 reads CASSLWGARSGELFF. The CDR3 nucleotides are TGTGCCAGCAGCTTGTGGGGAGCGAGATCAGGGGAGCTGTTTTTT.

This clonotype was found many times. The V gene is TRBV6-5, the J gene TRBJ2-3; D may be TRBD2 (6 bases). The germline V gene has CDR1 MNHEY and CDR2 SVGAGI. The CDR3 contains 16 residues. V lost 0 bases and J 9 bases, leaving 19 bases between the germline ends. CDR3 protein: CASSYSIRREGITQYF. The CDR3 bases are TGTGCCAGCAGTTACTCGATCAGGCGGGAAGGGATAACGCAGTATTTT.

The chain has TRBV9 and TRBJ1-4, with D unresolved. The germline CDR1 and CDR2 sequences are SGDLS and YYNGEE. Trimming cost V 4 bases and J 3 bases, with 10 bases left between them. The CDR3 is 14 residues long. Written as DNA, the CDR3 is TGTGCCAGCAGCCCGCGTTGGGCTAATGAAAAACTGTTTTTT. It translates to CASSPRWANEKLFF.

At least ten counts were recorded for this clonotype. The chain couples TRBV2 to TRBJ2-7; 7 nucleotides match TRBD1. The CDR3 is made up of 15 amino acids. CDR1 and CDR2 (germline): SNHLY, FYNNEI. V shed 7 bases and J 2 bases; nucleotides not matched to a gene: 11. CDR3 DNA sequence: TGTGCCAGCAACGGGCTCTTACAGGGGACCTACGAGCAGTACTTC. Amino acid sequence: CASNGLLQGTYEQYF.

The gene calls are TRBV28 and TRBJ2-1; TRBD2 might be the D (5 bases). With 9 bases removed from V and 8 bases from J, the gap between germline ends came to 20 bases. CDR1 and CDR2 (germline): MDHEN, SYDVKM. This CDR3 comprises 14 residues. CDR3 DNA: TGTGCCAGTTCGACCCCCACTAGATTCGATGAGCAGTTCTTC. It yields the protein CASSTPTRFDEQFF.

This clonotype was detected many times. This chain links TRBV6-1 with TRBJ2-1, with D perhaps being TRBD1 or TRBD2 (5 bases each). Germline V gene lookup returns CDR1 MNHNS and CDR2 SASEGT. V lost 5 bases, J lost 5 bases, and 13 bases lay in between. The CDR3 covers 14 residues. The CDR3 region is CASSSGAEDNEQFF. The DNA of the CDR3 is TGTGCCAGCAGTTCCGGGGCCGAAGACAATGAGCAGTTCTTC.

This clonotype has at least ten counts. The chain recombines TRBV29-1 with TRBJ2-1, with 14 bases fitting TRBD2. The V segment lost 4 bases and the J segment 8 bases; nucleotides outside the gene matches: 13. CDR3 length equals 17 residues. Germline V CDR1 and CDR2: SQVTM, ANQGSEA. The CDR3 region is CSVVGLAGEVVVDEQFF. For the CDR3, the DNA is TGCAGCGTTGTGGGACTAGCGGGAGAAGTCGTGGTGGATGAGCAGTTCTTC.

This clonotype was recorded many times. The rearrangement uses TRBV7-9 and TRBJ2-3, with 7 bases lining up with TRBD2. The length of the CDR3 is 16 residues. With 3 bases clipped from V and 2 bases from J, the junction kept 8 bases outside the gene matches. CDR1 is SEHNR and CDR2 is FQNEAQ in the germline V gene (reference sequence). CDR3 amino acids: CASSLALAGSTDTQYF. Here the CDR3 DNA reads TGTGCCAGCAGCTTGGCTTTAGCGGGTTCCACAGATACGCAGTATTTT.

This clonotype occurred many times. This CDR3 is CASSPVAGAGKNIQYF. CDR3 nucleotide sequence: TGTGCCAGCAGCCCGGTAGCGGGAGCAGGCAAAAACATTCAGTACTTC. This rearrangement joins TRBV3-1 to TRBJ2-4; 9 bases are a match to TRBD2. V was clipped by 4 bases and J by 3 bases; unmatched bases: 7. Germline loops: CDR1 LGHDT, CDR2 YNNKEL (reference sequence). The CDR3 has 16 residues.

The sample holds many counts of this clonotype. The chain combines TRBV12-3 or TRBV12-4 with TRBJ2-7; 10 bases align to TRBD2. This CDR3 spans 14 amino acids. The J segment lost 2 bases and the V segment lost 2 bases, leaving 0 bases of the junction unmatched. CDR3 nucleotides: TGTGCCAGCAGTTTAACTAGCGGGGCCTACGAGCAGTACTTC. It translates to CASSLTSGAYEQYF.

This clonotype occurred many times. J is TRBJ1-4 and V is TRBV30, with D possibly TRBD1 on 5 matching bases. With 4 bases removed from V and 7 bases from J, the gap between germline ends came to 16 bases. The CDR3 extends over 14 amino acids. Per the germline V gene, CDR1 is GTSNPN and CDR2 is SVGIG (reference sequence). DNA for the CDR3: TGTGCCTGGACGACAGACAGTTATGGTGAAAAACTGTTTTTT. Amino acid sequence: CAWTTDSYGEKLFF.

A few counts support this clonotype. The chain recombines TRBV5-1 with TRBJ1-2; 8 positions agree with TRBD1. J lost 2 bases, V lost 4 bases, and 10 bases had no gene match. Germline V gene sequence: CDR1 SGHRS, CDR2 YFSETQ. This CDR3 contains 16 residues. CDR3 sequence (DNA): TGCGCCAGCAGCCCAAGTATAGGACAGGGAAACTATGGCTACACCTTC. Amino acids: CASSPSIGQGNYGYTF.

This clonotype was observed at least ten times. The chain links TRBV6-1 to TRBJ2-5, with 7 bases fitting TRBD2. Per the germline V gene, CDR1 is MNHNS and CDR2 is SASEGT. V shed 4 bases, J shed 7 bases, and the junction held 9 bases outside the gene matches. There are 14 residues in the CDR3. The chain's CDR3 is CASSAIIGEGTQYF. CDR3 coding DNA: TGTGCCAGCAGTGCTATCATTGGGGAGGGGACCCAGTACTTC.

At least ten counts were recorded for this clonotype. The chain is built from TRBV7-9 and TRBJ2-3, with TRBD1 identical over 7 bases. The length of the CDR3 is 15 residues. From germline, CDR1 is SEHNR and CDR2 FQNEAQ (reference sequence). Trimming cost V 3 bases and J 0 bases; bases outside gene matches: 3. CDR3 sequence: CASSFRGQSTDTQYF. The CDR3 nucleotides are TGTGCCAGCAGCTTTCGGGGACAGAGCACAGATACGCAGTATTTT.

The sample holds many counts of this clonotype. The J gene is TRBJ1-1, the V gene TRBV20-1; maybe TRBD1 (5 bases). The ends were cut back, 5 bases at V and 0 bases at J, with 10 bases in the middle. From germline, CDR1 is DFQATT and CDR2 SNEGSKA (reference sequence). The CDR3 sequence is 13 residues long. CDR3 residues: CSAVLDMNTEAFF. The CDR3 DNA is TGCAGTGCTGTCCTGGACATGAACACTGAAGCTTTCTTT.

This clonotype was observed at least ten times. The rearrangement joins TRBV12-3 or TRBV12-4 to TRBJ2-3; no definite D call. The CDR3 covers 14 residues. Trimming stripped 4 bases from V and 1 base from J, with 9 bases between. The DNA for the CDR3 is TGTGCCAGCAGTTCTTACCTTGGCACAGATACGCAGTATTTT. Its protein product is CASSSYLGTDTQYF.

The table lists this clonotype with a few counts. The chain recombines TRBV19 with TRBJ2-5; the D is unclear. The length of the CDR3 is 13 residues. CDR1 and CDR2 (germline): LNHDA, SQIVND (reference sequence). V lost 2 bases to trimming and J lost 5 bases, with 9 bases between them. The CDR3: CASSIRARETQYF. DNA for the CDR3: TGTGCCAGTAGTATAAGGGCCCGGGAGACCCAGTACTTC.

This clonotype came up many times. The chain couples TRBV7-9 to TRBJ1-1; tentative D call: TRBD1 (5 bases). The germline V and J ends were trimmed by 5 bases and 6 bases, with 16 bases remaining between them. The CDR3 spans 14 residues. Germline V CDR1 and CDR2: SEHNR, FQNEAQ (reference sequence). CDR3 protein: CASSHTSLGAEAFF. Written as DNA, the CDR3 is TGTGCCAGCAGCCATACGTCCCTAGGGGCTGAAGCTTTCTTT.

Many counts were recorded for this clonotype. Germline and junction disagree at one end, which may indicate a read error. The chain links TRBV19 to TRBJ1-4, with D perhaps matching TRBD1 (5 bases). The CDR3 contains 13 residues. Germline CDR1 and CDR2: LNHDA and SQIVND (reference sequence). CDR3 loop: CASSGTGGEKLFF. Here the CDR3 DNA reads TGCGCCAGCAGCGGGACTGGGGGAGAAAAACTGTTTTTT.